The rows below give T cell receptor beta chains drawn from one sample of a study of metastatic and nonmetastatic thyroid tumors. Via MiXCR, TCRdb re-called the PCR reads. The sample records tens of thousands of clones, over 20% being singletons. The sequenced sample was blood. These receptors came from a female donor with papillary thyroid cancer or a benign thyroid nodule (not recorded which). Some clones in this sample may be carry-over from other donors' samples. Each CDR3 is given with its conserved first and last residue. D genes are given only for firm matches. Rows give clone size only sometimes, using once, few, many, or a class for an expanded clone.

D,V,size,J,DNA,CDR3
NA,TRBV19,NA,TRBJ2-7,TGTGCCAGCTCTCGGAGGACAGACACCTACGAGCAGTACTTC,CASSRRTDTYEQYF
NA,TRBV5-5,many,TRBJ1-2,TGTGCCAGCAGCTTGGAGCCCTCAGGGTATCCCTATGGCTACACCTTC,CASSLEPSGYPYGYTF
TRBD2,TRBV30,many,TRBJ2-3,TGTGCCTGGACTAGCGGAACAGATACGCAGTATTTT,CAWTSGTDTQYF
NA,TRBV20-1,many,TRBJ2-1,TGCAGTGCCGACAGGAGTGAGCAGTTCTTC,CSADRSEQFF
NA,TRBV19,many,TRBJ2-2,TGTGCCAGTAGTCCCCCCCTAGATAACAAGGCCGGGGAGCTGTTTTTT,CASSPPLDNKAGELFF
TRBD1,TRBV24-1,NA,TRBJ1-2,TGTGCCGCCCAGTGGACAGGGGACGGCTGTGGCTACACCTTC,CAAQWTGDGCGYTF
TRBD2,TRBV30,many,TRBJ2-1,TGTGCCTGGAGTCGGGCCAGCGGGAGGTTTAGTGAGCAGTTCTTC,CAWSRASGRFSEQFF
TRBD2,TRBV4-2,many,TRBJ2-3,TGTGCCAGCAGATCGGGACTAGCGGGAGGCCTTGGCACAGATACGCAGTATTTT,CASRSGLAGGLGTDTQYF
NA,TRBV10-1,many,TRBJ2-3,TGCGCCAGCAGTGAGTCGAAAGGCCGGGGCAGGTTCAGCACAGATACGCAGTATTTT,CASSESKGRGRFSTDTQYF
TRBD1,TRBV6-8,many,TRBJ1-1,TGTGCCAGCAACCCCGAGGACAGGGGGGACACTGAAGCTTTCTTT,CASNPEDRGDTEAFF
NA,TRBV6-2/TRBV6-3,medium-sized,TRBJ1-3,TGTGCCAGCAGTCCCAGGACAGCAGCTGGAAACACCATATATTTT,CASSPRTAAGNTIYF
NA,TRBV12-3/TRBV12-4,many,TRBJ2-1,TGTGCCAGCAGTCCTAGCCACGGGGGCGCAGTATACAATGAGCAGTTCTTC,CASSPSHGGAVYNEQFF
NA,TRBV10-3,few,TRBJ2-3,TGTGCCATCAGTGACCGTACTAAAAAGGGGGTAGATACGCAGTATTTT,CAISDRTKKGVDTQYF
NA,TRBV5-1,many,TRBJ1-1,TGCGCCAGCAGCCGCGCACAGTTGAACACTGAAGCTTTCTTT,CASSRAQLNTEAFF
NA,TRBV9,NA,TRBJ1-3,TGTGCCAGCATCCTGCATCGTACATTCTCTGGAAACACCATATATTTT,CASILHRTFSGNTIYF
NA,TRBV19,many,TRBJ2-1,TGTGCCAGCAGCTTTGGACTGGCGCCTCCCAATGAGCAGTTCTTC,CASSFGLAPPNEQFF
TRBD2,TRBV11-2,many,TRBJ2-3,TGTGCCAGCAGCTTCGGACTAGCGGGAGGGGCAGATACGCAGTATTTT,CASSFGLAGGADTQYF
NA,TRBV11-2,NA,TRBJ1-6,TGTGCCAGCACCCAAGACCCAGGGAATTCACCCCTCCACTTT,CASTQDPGNSPLHF
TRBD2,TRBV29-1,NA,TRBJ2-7,TGCAGCGTTGATGCACCTGGACTAGCGGGAGTCGTGCAGTACTTC,CSVDAPGLAGVVQYF
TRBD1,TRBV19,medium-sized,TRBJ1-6,TGTGCCAGTAGGCTCGACAGGGGGGATAATTCACCCCTCCACTTT,CASRLDRGDNSPLHF
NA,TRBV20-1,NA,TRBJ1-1,TGCAGTGCTAGAGATAGGTATAGGCAGCTGAACACTGAAGCTTTCTTT,CSARDRYRQLNTEAFF
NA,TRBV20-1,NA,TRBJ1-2,TGCGGTGCCCCCCGGTGGGGAAACTATGGCTACACCTTC,CGAPRWGNYGYTF
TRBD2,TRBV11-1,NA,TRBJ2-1,TGTGCCACCCCCGAGGAATGCCCTATGAAGCGGGAGTTGAGTGAGCAGTTCTTC,CATPEECPMKRELSEQFF
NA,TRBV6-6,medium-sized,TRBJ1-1,TGTGCCAGCAGTTACTTGGCAGGGCCCACGAGAGCTTTCTTT,CASSYLAGPTRAFF
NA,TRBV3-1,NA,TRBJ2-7,TGTGCCAGCAGCCCGTACGGACGGAAGTCCTACGAGCAGTACTTC,CASSPYGRKSYEQYF
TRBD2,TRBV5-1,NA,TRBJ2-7,TGCGCCAGCAGCCCTAGCGGGAGCGGGGGCTACTATCAGTACTTC,CASSPSGSGGYYQYF
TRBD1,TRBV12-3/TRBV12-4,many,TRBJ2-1,TGTGCCAGTAGTTCGCCGGGACAGGGGGCAAATGAGCAGTTCTTC,CASSSPGQGANEQFF
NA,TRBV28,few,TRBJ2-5,TGTGCCAGTAGTCAACAGGGTTCTGAGGAGACCCAGTACTTC,CASSQQGSEETQYF
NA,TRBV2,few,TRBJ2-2,TGTGCCAGCAGTGGGTCCTATACCGGGGAGCTGTTTTTT,CASSGSYTGELFF
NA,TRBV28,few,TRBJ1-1,TGTGCCAGCAGTTTTAGGGACACTGAAGCTTCCTTT,CASSFRDTEASF
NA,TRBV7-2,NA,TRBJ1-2,TGTGCCATCAGCTTATTGTCGGTCTATGGCTACACCTTC,CAISLLSVYGYTF
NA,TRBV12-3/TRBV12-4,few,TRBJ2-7,TGTGCCAGCAGTTTACAACTGTATTACGAGCAGTACTTC,CASSLQLYYEQYF
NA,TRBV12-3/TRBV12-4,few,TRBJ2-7,TGTGCCAGCAGCACCCCTTTCCCCGCGTCCTACGAGCAGTACTTC,CASSTPFPASYEQYF
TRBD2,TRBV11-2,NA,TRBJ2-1,TGTGCCAGCAGCGGGAGGGGACGGGGGTACAATGAGCAGTTCTTC,CASSGRGRGYNEQFF
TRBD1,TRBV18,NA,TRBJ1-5,TGTGCCAGCTCAGCTAACAGGGGGAGCCAGCCGCAACATTTT,CASSANRGSQPQHF
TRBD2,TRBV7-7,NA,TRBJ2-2,TGTGCTAGCAGCCCATCGAGCGGGATTGTCTACACCGGGGAGCTGTTTTTT,CASSPSSGIVYTGELFF
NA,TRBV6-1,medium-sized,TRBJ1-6,TGTGCCAGCAGTGAGGGGGTGTCTTACTCACCCCTCCACTTT,CASSEGVSYSPLHF
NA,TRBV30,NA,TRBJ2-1,TGTGCCTGGAGTGTACTGAGGCAGGTCAATGAGCAGTTCTTC,CAWSVLRQVNEQFF
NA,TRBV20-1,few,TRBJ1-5,TGCAGAGAGGGGGTCAAGCCCAAGCATTTT,CREGVKPKHF
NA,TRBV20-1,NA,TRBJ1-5,TGCAGTGCTAGAACTTTGGAGTTCAATCAGCCCCAGCATTTT,CSARTLEFNQPQHF
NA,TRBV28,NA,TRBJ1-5,TGTGCCAGCCACGTGGGGCTCTGGGGGGAAAATCAGCCCCAGCATTTT,CASHVGLWGENQPQHF
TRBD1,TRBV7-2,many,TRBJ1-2,TGTGCCAGCAGCTTAGCGGGGGGACAGGTATATGGCTACACCTTC,CASSLAGGQVYGYTF
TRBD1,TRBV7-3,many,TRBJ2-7,TGTGCCAGCAGCTTAAGGGGGGGGACAGGGGCCTACGAGCAGTACTTC,CASSLRGGTGAYEQYF
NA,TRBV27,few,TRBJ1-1,TGTGCCAGCAGCCCAATAGGGGGGAATGCTGAAGCTTTCTTT,CASSPIGGNAEAFF
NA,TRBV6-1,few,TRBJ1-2,TGTGCCAGCAGTGAAATCGATGGAACCCAGGGCGTTGGCTACACCTTC,CASSEIDGTQGVGYTF
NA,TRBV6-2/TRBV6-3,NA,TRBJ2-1,TGTGCCAGCAGGGGGGACTCCTCTTACAATGAGCAGTTCTTC,CASRGDSSYNEQFF
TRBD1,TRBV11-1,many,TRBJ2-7,TGTGCCAGCAGCTCCCGGGACAGGGCCCACGAGCAGTACTTC,CASSSRDRAHEQYF
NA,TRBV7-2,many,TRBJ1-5,TGTGCCAGCAGTCAACCTAATCAGCCCCAGCATTTT,CASSQPNQPQHF
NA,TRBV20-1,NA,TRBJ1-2,TGCAGTGCCGTAGTGAGACAGGAAGGGATGAGCTACACCTTC,CSAVVRQEGMSYTF
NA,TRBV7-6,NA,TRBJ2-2,TGTGCCAGCAGCTTGGTAGGAGGGACCACCGGGGAGCTGTTTTTT,CASSLVGGTTGELFF
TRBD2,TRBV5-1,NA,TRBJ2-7,TGCGCCAGCAGCTTGGGAGCGGGAGGGCCCCTCACGGAGCAGTACTTC,CASSLGAGGPLTEQYF
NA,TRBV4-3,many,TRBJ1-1,TGCGCCAGCAGCCAAACCGGCAACACTGAAGCTTTCTTT,CASSQTGNTEAFF